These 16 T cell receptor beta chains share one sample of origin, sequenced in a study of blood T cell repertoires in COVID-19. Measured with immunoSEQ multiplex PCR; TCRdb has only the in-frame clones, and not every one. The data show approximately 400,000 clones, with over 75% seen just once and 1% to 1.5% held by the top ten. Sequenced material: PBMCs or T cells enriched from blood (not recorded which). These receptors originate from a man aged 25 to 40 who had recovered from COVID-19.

CDR3 amino acids: CASSPYSGGSTDTQYF. In nucleotides, the CDR3 is TGTGCCAGCAGCCCCTATTCCGGAGGTAGCACAGATACGCAGTATTTT. This sequence joins TRBV4-2 and TRBJ2-3, with D tentatively TRBD2 (5 bases). The CDR3 covers 16 residues. The germline gives CDR1 LGHNA, CDR2 YNFKEQ. Deletions cut 4 bases from V and 0 bases from J, with 14 bases between.

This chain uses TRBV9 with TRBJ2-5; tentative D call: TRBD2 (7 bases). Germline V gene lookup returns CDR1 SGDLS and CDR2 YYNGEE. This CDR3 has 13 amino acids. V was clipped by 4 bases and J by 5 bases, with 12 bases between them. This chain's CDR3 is CASSPGGRETQYF. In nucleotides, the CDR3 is TGTGCCAGCAGCCCCGGGGGGCGCGAGACCCAGTACTTC. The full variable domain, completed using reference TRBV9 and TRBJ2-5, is DSGVTQTPKHLITATGQRVTLRCSPRSGDLSVYWYQQSLDQGLQFLIQYYNGEERAKGNILERFSAQQFPDLHSELNLSSLELGDSALYFCASSPGGRETQYFGPGTRLLVL.

This CDR3 is CAISVNRGNTEAFF. In DNA, the CDR3 is TGTGCCATCAGTGTAAACAGGGGGAACACTGAAGCTTTCTTT. This chain uses TRBV10-3 with TRBJ1-1; 7 nucleotides line up with TRBD1. The CDR3 spans 14 residues. The V segment lost 4 bases and the J segment 1 base; nucleotides outside the gene matches: 3. In germline, CDR1 is ENHRY, CDR2 SYGVKD.

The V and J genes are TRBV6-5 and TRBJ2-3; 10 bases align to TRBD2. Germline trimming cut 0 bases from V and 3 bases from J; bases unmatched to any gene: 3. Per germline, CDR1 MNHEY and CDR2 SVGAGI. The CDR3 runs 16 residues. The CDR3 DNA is TGTGCCAGCAGTTACTCCCCTAGCGGGGGAACAGATACGCAGTATTTT. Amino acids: CASSYSPSGGTDTQYF.

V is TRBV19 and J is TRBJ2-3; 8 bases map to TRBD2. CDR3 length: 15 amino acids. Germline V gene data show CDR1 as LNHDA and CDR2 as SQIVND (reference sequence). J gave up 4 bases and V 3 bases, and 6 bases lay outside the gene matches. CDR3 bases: TGTGCCAGTAGTATTGGCGGGGGGCGGCCAGATACGCAGTATTTT. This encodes CASSIGGGRPDTQYF.

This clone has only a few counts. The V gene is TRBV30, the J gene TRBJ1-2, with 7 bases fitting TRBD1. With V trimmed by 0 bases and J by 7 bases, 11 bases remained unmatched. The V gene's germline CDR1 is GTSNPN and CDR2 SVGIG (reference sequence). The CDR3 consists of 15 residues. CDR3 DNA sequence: TGTGCCTGGAGTGTACAGGGAGACAGGGCTGCTGGCTACACCTTC. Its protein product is CAWSVQGDRAAGYTF.

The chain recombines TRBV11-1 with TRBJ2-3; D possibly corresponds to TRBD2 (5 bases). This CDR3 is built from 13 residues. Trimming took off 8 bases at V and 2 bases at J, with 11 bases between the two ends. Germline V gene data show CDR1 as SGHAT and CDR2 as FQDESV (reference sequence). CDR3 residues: CASAAGYTDTQYF. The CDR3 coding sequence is TGTGCCAGCGCGGCGGGTTACACAGATACGCAGTATTTT.

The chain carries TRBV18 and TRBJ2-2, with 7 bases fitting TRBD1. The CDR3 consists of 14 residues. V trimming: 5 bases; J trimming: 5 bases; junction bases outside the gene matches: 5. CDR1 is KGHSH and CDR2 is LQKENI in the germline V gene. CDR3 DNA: TGTGCCAGCTCATCTAAACAGGGGACCGGGGAGCTGTTTTTT. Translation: CASSSKQGTGELFF.

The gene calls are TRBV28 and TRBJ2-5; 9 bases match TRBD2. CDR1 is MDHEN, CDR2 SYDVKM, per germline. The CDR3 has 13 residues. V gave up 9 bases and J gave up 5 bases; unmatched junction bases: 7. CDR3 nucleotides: TGTGCCAGTTGGACTAGCGTGGGGGAGACCCAGTACTTC. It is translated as CASWTSVGETQYF.

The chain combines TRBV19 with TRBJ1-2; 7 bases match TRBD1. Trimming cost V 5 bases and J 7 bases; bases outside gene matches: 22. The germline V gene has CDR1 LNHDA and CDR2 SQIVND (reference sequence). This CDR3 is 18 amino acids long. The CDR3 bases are TGTGCCAGTAGTGTCCCCTCCCGACAGGGTTCGGCTCCCGGTGGCTACACCTTC. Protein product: CASSVPSRQGSAPGGYTF. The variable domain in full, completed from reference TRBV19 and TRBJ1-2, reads DGGITQSPKYLFRKEGQNVTLSCEQNLNHDAMYWYRQDPGQGLRLIYYSQIVNDFQKGDIAEGYSVSREKKESFPLTVTSAQKNPTAFYLCASSVPSRQGSAPGGYTFGSGTRLTVV.

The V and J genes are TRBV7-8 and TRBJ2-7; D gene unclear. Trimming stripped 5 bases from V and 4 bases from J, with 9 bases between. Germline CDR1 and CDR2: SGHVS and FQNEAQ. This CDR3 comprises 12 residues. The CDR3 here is CASSPQTYEQYF. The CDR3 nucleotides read TGTGCCAGCAGCCCGCAGACTTACGAGCAGTACTTC.

Here the CDR3 reads CASMSGNTIYF. CDR3 bases: TGTGCCAGTATGTCTGGAAACACCATATATTTT. The rearrangement joins TRBV12-3 or TRBV12-4 to TRBJ1-3; no reliable D call. Between the trimmed V and J ends, which lost 9 bases and 1 base, there was a span of 4 bases. The CDR3 extends over 11 amino acids.

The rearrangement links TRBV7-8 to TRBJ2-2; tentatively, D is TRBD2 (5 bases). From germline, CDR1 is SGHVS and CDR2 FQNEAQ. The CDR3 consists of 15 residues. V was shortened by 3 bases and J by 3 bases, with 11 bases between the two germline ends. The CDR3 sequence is CASSFGLEDTGELFF. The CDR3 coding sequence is TGTGCCAGCAGCTTCGGTTTGGAGGACACCGGGGAGCTGTTTTTT.

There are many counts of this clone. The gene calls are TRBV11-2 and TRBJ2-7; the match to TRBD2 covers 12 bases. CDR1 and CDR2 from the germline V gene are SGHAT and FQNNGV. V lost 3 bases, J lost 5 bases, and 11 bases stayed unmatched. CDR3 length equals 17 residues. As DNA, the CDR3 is TGTGCCAGCAGCTTGACTAGCGGGGGCCTACTATTCGACGAGCAGTACTTC. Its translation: CASSLTSGGLLFDEQYF.

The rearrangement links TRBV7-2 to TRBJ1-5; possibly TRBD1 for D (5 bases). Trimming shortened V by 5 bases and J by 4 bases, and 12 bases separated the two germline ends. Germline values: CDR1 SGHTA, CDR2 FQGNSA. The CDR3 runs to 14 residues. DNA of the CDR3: TGTGCCAGCAGCCCGGTTGGGGCGAATCAGCCCCAGCATTTT. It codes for CASSPVGANQPQHF. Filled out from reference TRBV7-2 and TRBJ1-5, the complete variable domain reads GAGVSQSPSNKVTEKGKDVELRCDPISGHTALYWYRQSLGQGLEFLIYFQGNSAPDKSGLPSDRFSAERTGGSVSTLTIQRTQQEDSAVYLCASSPVGANQPQHFGDGTRLSIL.

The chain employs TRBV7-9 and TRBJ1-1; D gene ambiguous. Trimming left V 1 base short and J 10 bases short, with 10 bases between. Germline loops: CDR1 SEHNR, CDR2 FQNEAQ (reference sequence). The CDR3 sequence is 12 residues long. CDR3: CASSLVARGAFF. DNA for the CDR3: TGTGCCAGCAGCTTAGTGGCGCGAGGAGCTTTCTTT.